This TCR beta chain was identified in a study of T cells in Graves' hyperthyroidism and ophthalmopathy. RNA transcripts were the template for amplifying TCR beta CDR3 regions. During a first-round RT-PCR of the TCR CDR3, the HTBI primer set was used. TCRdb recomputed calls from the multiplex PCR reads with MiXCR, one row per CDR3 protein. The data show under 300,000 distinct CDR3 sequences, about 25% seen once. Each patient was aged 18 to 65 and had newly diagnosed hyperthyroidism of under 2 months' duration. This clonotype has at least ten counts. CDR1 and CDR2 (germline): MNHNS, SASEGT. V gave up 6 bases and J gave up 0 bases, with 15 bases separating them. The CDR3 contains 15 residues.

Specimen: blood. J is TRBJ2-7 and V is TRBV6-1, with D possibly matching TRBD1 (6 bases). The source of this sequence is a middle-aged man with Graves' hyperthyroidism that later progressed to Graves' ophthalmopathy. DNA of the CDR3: TGTGCCAGCAGACATCAGGGGTATCTCTCCTACGAGCAGTACTTC. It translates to CASRHQGYLSYEQYF.